One and the same sample provided the 5 T cell receptor beta chains below, sequenced in a study of blood T cell repertoires in COVID-19. Assay: immunoSEQ multiplex PCR; the TCRdb copy retains only in-frame clones and omits some. The data show 250,000 to 350,000 clones, roughly 90% seen once. The material sequenced was PBMCs or T cells enriched from blood (not recorded which). The receptors come from a man in his fifties or sixties who had recovered from COVID-19.

The V and J genes are TRBV2 and TRBJ1-4; TRBD1 agrees at 10 bases. J lost 6 bases, V lost 8 bases, and 3 bases had no gene match. The CDR3 is 13 amino acids. Germline CDR1 reads SNHLY; CDR2 reads FYNNEI. The CDR3 DNA reads TGTGCCAGCGCGGGACAGGGGTATGAAAAACTGTTTTTT. Its protein product is CASAGQGYEKLFF.

This clone appeared once. This chain connects TRBV27 to TRBJ1-4; a possible D gene is TRBD1 (5 bases). With 6 bases removed from V and 4 bases from J, the gap between germline ends came to 15 bases. There are 15 residues in the CDR3. Germline loops: CDR1 MNHEY, CDR2 SMNVEV (reference sequence). The CDR3 region is CASRPQGSGNEKLFF. The CDR3 DNA is TGTGCCAGCAGACCTCAGGGTTCTGGTAATGAAAAACTGTTTTTT.

The chain uses TRBV7-2 and TRBJ2-5, with a possible D match to TRBD1 (5 bases). CDR1 is SGHTA, CDR2 FQGNSA, per germline. The CDR3 is made up of 16 amino acids. V was cut by 5 bases and J by 1 base, with 17 bases left in between. The CDR3 nucleotides read TGTGCCAGCAGCCCAACGCAGGGATGGGTCCAAGAGACCCAGTACTTC. It encodes CASSPTQGWVQETQYF.

Only one count was recorded for this clone. The chain combines TRBV9 with TRBJ1-2; D uncertain. The ends were cut back, 0 bases at V and 8 bases at J, with 17 bases in the middle. CDR3 length: 15 amino acids. Germline lookup yields CDR1 SGDLS and CDR2 YYNGEE. The CDR3 is CASSVAGRPEGGYTF. DNA of the CDR3: TGTGCCAGCAGCGTAGCGGGCCGGCCCGAGGGAGGCTACACCTTC.

The chain is built from TRBV6-1 and TRBJ2-4, with TRBD1 matching over 9 bases. Unmatched junction bases numbered 14, after V lost 2 bases and J lost 6 bases. The V gene's germline CDR1 is MNHNS and CDR2 SASEGT. The CDR3 length is 18 residues. The CDR3 DNA is TGTGCCAGCAGTGAAAGGCCGGGACAGGGTGTTTCTGTAAACATTCAGTACTTC. It encodes CASSERPGQGVSVNIQYF.